These T cell receptor beta chains were read from a single sample in a study of cytomegalovirus exposure and HLA in healthy donors. The data were produced by immunoSEQ multiplex PCR, yet TCRdb's version contains in-frame clones alone and is incomplete. This sample has about 140,000 clones; around 65% occur once, and the top ten carry approximately 6.5%. Sequenced input: PBMCs. These receptors came from a woman in her fifties or sixties in good health and CMV-seronegative. Each CDR3 is given with its conserved first and last residue. The order of the fields is clone size, J gene, D gene, V gene, CDR3 DNA, CDR3 protein. D genes are given only for firm matches. Where a row states a size, it is once, few, many or the class of an expanded clone; other rows omit it.

size: .; J: TRBJ2-5; D: .; V: TRBV29-1; DNA: TGCAGCGTTGCTCAGACAGTCCAAGAGACCCAGTACTTC; CDR3: CSVAQTVQETQYF
size: .; J: TRBJ2-3; D: TRBD2; V: TRBV7-2; DNA: TGTGCCAGCAGCTTTAGCGGGGGGCCCACAGATACGCAGTATTTT; CDR3: CASSFSGGPTDTQYF
size: .; J: TRBJ1-1; D: TRBD1; V: TRBV19; DNA: TGTGCCAGTAGTACCGGGACAGCTGGTGGGGAAGCTTTCTTT; CDR3: CASSTGTAGGEAFF
size: .; J: TRBJ2-5; D: TRBD2; V: TRBV7-9; DNA: TGTGCCAGCAGCTTCTTCAGCGGGAGGGGGCCTCAAGAGACCCAGTACTTC; CDR3: CASSFFSGRGPQETQYF
size: .; J: TRBJ2-1; D: TRBD2; V: TRBV7-8; DNA: TGTGCCAGCAGCCCACGACTAGCGGGGCATGAGCAGTTCTTC; CDR3: CASSPRLAGHEQFF
size: .; J: TRBJ2-7; D: TRBD1; V: TRBV4-1; DNA: TGCGCCAGCAGCCAAGAGGACAGGGGCCACGAGCAGTACTTC; CDR3: CASSQEDRGHEQYF
size: .; J: TRBJ1-3; D: .; V: TRBV19; DNA: TGTGCCAGTAACCCTCGAGGTGCTGGAAACACCATATATTTT; CDR3: CASNPRGAGNTIYF
size: .; J: TRBJ1-1; D: TRBD1; V: TRBV7-8; DNA: TGTGCCAGCAGTTCCCGGACAGGGGAAGCTTTCTTT; CDR3: CASSSRTGEAFF
size: .; J: TRBJ2-7; D: .; V: TRBV5-8; DNA: TGTGCCAGCAGCCGAGGACAGCTAAACTACGAGCAGTACTTC; CDR3: CASSRGQLNYEQYF
size: few; J: TRBJ2-7; D: .; V: TRBV28; DNA: TGTGCCAGCAGTTTATTGGGGCCCTTCGGCGAGCAGTACTTC; CDR3: CASSLLGPFGEQYF
size: .; J: TRBJ2-1; D: .; V: TRBV19; DNA: TGTGCCAGTAGCCTTAGGGGGTCCTACAATGAGCAGTTCTTC; CDR3: CASSLRGSYNEQFF
size: .; J: TRBJ2-2; D: TRBD2; V: TRBV28; DNA: TGTGCCAGCAGTCGTCGACTAGCGGGAGAGGTCACCGGGGAGCTGTTTTTT; CDR3: CASSRRLAGEVTGELFF
size: .; J: TRBJ2-1; D: .; V: TRBV2; DNA: TGTGCCAGCAGTGAGGGTCAGGGTCATTTAAATGAGCAGTTCTTC; CDR3: CASSEGQGHLNEQFF
size: once; J: TRBJ1-2; D: .; V: TRBV10-1; DNA: TGCGCCAGCAGAACCATCAGGGGCGGGTATGGCTACACCTTC; CDR3: CASRTIRGGYGYTF
size: .; J: TRBJ1-5; D: TRBD1; V: TRBV10-1; DNA: TGCGCCAGCAGTGAGTCTGGGACAGGGTTGGGCAATAGCAATCAGCCCCAGCATTTT; CDR3: CASSESGTGLGNSNQPQHF
size: .; J: TRBJ2-5; D: .; V: TRBV19; DNA: TGTGCCAGTAGTATCGCAGGGGTTAAGGAGACCCAGTACTTC; CDR3: CASSIAGVKETQYF
size: .; J: TRBJ2-7; D: TRBD1; V: TRBV11-2; DNA: TGTGCCAGCAGCGCTGTATCGCGGACAGGGCACGAGCAGTACTTC; CDR3: CASSAVSRTGHEQYF
size: .; J: TRBJ2-1; D: TRBD2; V: TRBV19; DNA: TGTGCCAGTAGTATGCTAGCGGGGGCAGGTACTGAGCAGTTCTTC; CDR3: CASSMLAGAGTEQFF
size: .; J: TRBJ2-3; D: .; V: TRBV6-1; DNA: TGTGCCAGCAGTACTGAGAGGGCAGATACGCAGTATTTT; CDR3: CASSTERADTQYF
size: few; J: TRBJ2-2; D: TRBD1; V: TRBV25-1; DNA: TGTGCCAGCAGTGACAGGGGGCTAAACACCGGGGAGCTGTTTTTT; CDR3: CASSDRGLNTGELFF
size: few; J: TRBJ2-1; D: .; V: TRBV15; DNA: TGTGCCACCAGCAGCCTCGGACTGTACAATGAGCAGTTCTTC; CDR3: CATSSLGLYNEQFF
size: .; J: TRBJ1-4; D: .; V: TRBV18; DNA: TGTGCCAGCTCACCACTAAGGACTTCCTCGGCGGGTGAAAAACTGTTTTTT; CDR3: CASSPLRTSSAGEKLFF
size: .; J: TRBJ2-5; D: .; V: TRBV7-6; DNA: TGTGCCAGCAGCTTAGGTGGTAGCCCCATAGAGACCCAGTACTTC; CDR3: CASSLGGSPIETQYF
size: few; J: TRBJ2-3; D: .; V: TRBV9; DNA: TGTGCCAGCAGCGTAGGGGCGTCACCAGATACGCAGTATTTT; CDR3: CASSVGASPDTQYF
size: .; J: TRBJ1-1; D: .; V: TRBV9; DNA: TGTGCCAGCAGCGCCGGACAGTTAAACACTGAAGCTTTCTTT; CDR3: CASSAGQLNTEAFF
size: few; J: TRBJ2-5; D: TRBD2; V: TRBV18; DNA: TGTGCCAGCTCACCAGGGACTACCCAAGAGACCCAGTACTTC; CDR3: CASSPGTTQETQYF
size: .; J: TRBJ2-1; D: TRBD2; V: TRBV7-2; DNA: TGTGCCAGCAGCCCCCGGGCCTTAGCGGGAGGGCAGTTCTTC; CDR3: CASSPRALAGGQFF
size: .; J: TRBJ2-5; D: TRBD2; V: TRBV7-6; DNA: TGTGCCAGCAGCCCCCTAGCGGGGGGGCTGTCAATCCAAGAGACCCAGTACTTC; CDR3: CASSPLAGGLSIQETQYF
size: .; J: TRBJ2-3; D: .; V: TRBV27; DNA: TGTGCCAGCAGTCGCGGCTTTGGTGGAGATACGCAGTATTTT; CDR3: CASSRGFGGDTQYF
size: .; J: TRBJ2-1; D: TRBD2; V: TRBV18; DNA: TGTGCCAGCTCACCACAGGGGCGGGGGGAAGAGCAGTTCTTC; CDR3: CASSPQGRGEEQFF
size: .; J: TRBJ2-3; D: TRBD2; V: TRBV7-8; DNA: TGTGCCAGCAGTACTAGCGGGGATAGCACAGATACGCAGTATTTT; CDR3: CASSTSGDSTDTQYF
size: once; J: TRBJ1-1; D: .; V: TRBV7-9; DNA: TGTGCCAGCAGCTTAGGATGGGGGGGCACTGAAGCTTTCTTT; CDR3: CASSLGWGGTEAFF
size: .; J: TRBJ2-3; D: TRBD1; V: TRBV7-2; DNA: TGTGCCAGCAGCTTGGACAGGGGGAACACAGATACGCAGTATTTT; CDR3: CASSLDRGNTDTQYF
size: .; J: TRBJ1-1; D: .; V: TRBV9; DNA: TGTGCCAGCAGCGTAGGTGGGAGTGTCACTGAAGCTTTCTTT; CDR3: CASSVGGSVTEAFF
size: .; J: TRBJ1-6; D: .; V: TRBV9; DNA: TGTGCCAGCAGCGCCCCCGCGAGGGGGGGTTCACCCCTCCACTTT; CDR3: CASSAPARGGSPLHF
size: .; J: TRBJ2-5; D: TRBD2; V: TRBV7-9; DNA: TGTGCCAGCAGCTTAGGGCTAGCGGGGGTAGGAGAGACCCAGTACTTC; CDR3: CASSLGLAGVGETQYF
size: .; J: TRBJ2-5; D: TRBD1; V: TRBV7-8; DNA: TGTGCCAGCAGCTTTTCGGCAGGGGGTGGGGAGACCCAGTACTTC; CDR3: CASSFSAGGGETQYF
size: .; J: TRBJ2-3; D: TRBD2; V: TRBV2; DNA: TGTGCCAGCAGCAACCCTGGACTAGCGGGAGGGCGGACAGATACGCAGTATTTT; CDR3: CASSNPGLAGGRTDTQYF
size: .; J: TRBJ2-7; D: .; V: TRBV29-1; DNA: TGCAGCGTTGGCCAGAACTACGAGCAGTACTTC; CDR3: CSVGQNYEQYF
size: .; J: TRBJ2-3; D: .; V: TRBV19; DNA: TGTGCCAGTAGTATAGGCGGCACAGATACGCAGTATTTT; CDR3: CASSIGGTDTQYF
size: .; J: TRBJ2-7; D: TRBD1; V: TRBV11-2; DNA: TGTGCCAGCAGCTTAGTGGGGACAGGTTCCTACGAGCAGTACTTC; CDR3: CASSLVGTGSYEQYF
size: few; J: TRBJ2-1; D: TRBD2; V: TRBV9; DNA: TGTGCCAGCAGCCCCTGGACTAGCGGGAAGTACAATGAGCAGTTCTTC; CDR3: CASSPWTSGKYNEQFF
size: few; J: TRBJ2-5; D: TRBD2; V: TRBV9; DNA: TGTGCCAGCAGCGCGCAGACGGGGGGTGAAGAGACCCAGTACTTC; CDR3: CASSAQTGGEETQYF
size: .; J: TRBJ2-7; D: TRBD2; V: TRBV2; DNA: TGTGCCAGCAGTGAATTGGGCGGGGGGGCCAATGAGCAGTACTTC; CDR3: CASSELGGGANEQYF
size: few; J: TRBJ1-2; D: TRBD1; V: TRBV28; DNA: TGTGCCAGCAGTTTAGAGGGACAGGATTCTCCAGGGGCTGGCTACACCTTC; CDR3: CASSLEGQDSPGAGYTF
size: .; J: TRBJ1-2; D: .; V: TRBV7-9; DNA: TGTTCCAGCAGCGACGTCCAGGGGTGGGGCTACACCTTC; CDR3: CSSSDVQGWGYTF
size: .; J: TRBJ2-3; D: TRBD2; V: TRBV13; DNA: TGTGCCAGCAGCCCCGGGGGGAGCACAGATACGCAGTATTTT; CDR3: CASSPGGSTDTQYF
size: .; J: TRBJ2-2; D: .; V: TRBV5-6; DNA: TGTGCCAGCAGACGCGGTCCGGGGGAGCTGTTTTTT; CDR3: CASRRGPGELFF
size: .; J: TRBJ2-7; D: .; V: TRBV27; DNA: TGTGCCAGCTCCCGGTATCAGGGCTACGAGCAGTACTTC; CDR3: CASSRYQGYEQYF
size: .; J: TRBJ2-1; D: .; V: TRBV15; DNA: TGTGCCACCAGCAGAGTCCGATTCCGGGATGAGCAGTTCTTC; CDR3: CATSRVRFRDEQFF